One and the same sample provided the 17 T cell receptor beta chains below, sequenced in a study of blood T cell repertoires in COVID-19 (dated by TCRdb to between 2020 and 2021). The library came from the immunoSEQ multiplex PCR assay. TCRdb limited this immuneACCESS table to in-frame rearrangements with V and J called. A share of clones is missing; checked studies link under half to unresolved V genes, and the rest is unexplained. The sample table contains 200,000 to 300,000 clones; only one count was recorded for about 79% of them. The ten most abundant clones make up around 2.4% of the sample. Sequencing input: peripheral blood. The receptors here all came from a man in his forties or fifties who had recovered from COVID-19.

The chain combines TRBV6-5 with TRBJ1-6; 9 bases map to TRBD1. Germline values: CDR1 MNHEY, CDR2 SVGAGI. The V segment lost 4 bases and the J segment 17 bases; nucleotides outside the gene matches: 12. The CDR3 consists of 14 residues. CDR3 in amino acids: CASSSPGQGPHIHF. Written as DNA, the CDR3 is TGTGCCAGCAGTTCTCCGGGACAGGGCCCCCACATCCACTTT.

V usage is TRBV5-4 and J usage is TRBJ1-2, with 7 positions matching TRBD1. CDR3 size: 15 residues. From germline, CDR1 is SGHNT and CDR2 YYREEE (reference sequence). Trimming removed 4 bases from V and 4 bases from J; junction bases left unmatched: 10. The CDR3: CASSPPPGTAYGYTF. The CDR3, as DNA: TGTGCCAGCAGCCCGCCCCCCGGGACAGCCTATGGCTACACCTTC. The entire variable domain, with the rest obtained from reference TRBV5-4 and TRBJ1-2, is as follows: ETGVTQSPTHLIKTRGQQVTLRCSSQSGHNTVSWYQQALGQGPQFIFQYYREEENGRGNFPPRFSGLQFPNYSSELNVNALELDDSALYLCASSPPPGTAYGYTFGSGTRLTVV.

The chain has TRBV5-5 and TRBJ1-2; 7 bases align to TRBD1. V gave up 0 bases and J gave up 1 base; unmatched junction bases: 6. This CDR3 has 16 residues. Per the germline V gene, CDR1 is SGHKS and CDR2 is YYEKEE (reference sequence). Here the CDR3 reads CASSLVTGPLNYGYTF. The CDR3 DNA sequence: TGTGCCAGCAGCTTGGTGACAGGGCCCCTTAACTATGGCTACACCTTC.

The rearrangement links TRBV5-4 to TRBJ1-1; D is unclear. Looked up from germline, CDR1 is SGHNT and CDR2 is YYREEE (reference sequence). V dropped 3 bases and J dropped 4 bases, with 13 bases sitting between them. The CDR3 consists of 14 residues. Here the CDR3 reads CASSSPGGITEAFF. DNA for the CDR3: TGTGCCAGCAGCTCACCCGGCGGTATCACTGAAGCTTTCTTT.

The J gene is TRBJ2-3, the V gene TRBV7-2; 10 bases fit TRBD2. With 6 bases clipped from V and 7 bases from J, the junction kept 10 bases outside the gene matches. The CDR3 loop spans 15 amino acids. Germline CDR1 reads SGHTA; CDR2 reads FQGNSA. CDR3 protein: CASSHSGGREYTQYF. CDR3 DNA: TGTGCCAGCAGTCATAGCGGGGGGAGAGAATATACGCAGTATTTT.

This clone has just a few counts. The chain carries TRBV5-5 and TRBJ1-2; 7 bases match TRBD1. CDR1 is SGHKS and CDR2 is YYEKEE in the germline V gene (reference sequence). Trimming removed 0 bases from V and 2 bases from J; junction bases left unmatched: 7. The CDR3 sequence is 16 residues long. The CDR3 DNA follows: TGTGCCAGCAGCTTGGCCGGGACAGTGAACAACTATGGCTACACCTTC. Protein product: CASSLAGTVNNYGYTF.

The chain joins TRBV15 to TRBJ2-6; TRBD2 is a possible D gene (5 bases). V was trimmed by 9 bases and J by 0 bases, leaving 18 bases between them. This CDR3 contains 17 residues. CDR1 LNHNV and CDR2 YYDKDF come from the germline V gene (reference sequence). DNA of the CDR3: TGTGCCACGACTTCAGCGGAAGGACTCTCTGGGGCCAACGTCCTGACTTTC. Translation gives CATTSAEGLSGANVLTF.

This chain joins TRBV9 and TRBJ2-7, with 9 bases fitting TRBD2. CDR3 length: 14 residues. V lost 4 bases to trimming and J lost 6 bases; unmatched junction nucleotides: 8. In germline, CDR1 is SGDLS, CDR2 YYNGEE. In DNA form, the CDR3 reads TGTGCCAGCAGCCCGGGACTAGCACGTGGCGAGCAGTACTTC. It specifies CASSPGLARGEQYF.

The chain is built from TRBV7-2 and TRBJ1-5; D may be TRBD1 (6 bases). There are 15 residues in the CDR3. V lost 5 bases and J 0 bases, leaving 11 bases between the germline ends. CDR1 and CDR2 (germline): SGHTA, FQGNSA. CDR3 DNA sequence: TGTGCCAGCAGCCCCGGGACATATAGCAATCAGCCCCAGCATTTT. Translated: CASSPGTYSNQPQHF. Full variable domain (missing parts from reference TRBV7-2 and TRBJ1-5): GAGVSQSPSNKVTEKGKDVELRCDPISGHTALYWYRQSLGQGLEFLIYFQGNSAPDKSGLPSDRFSAERTGGSVSTLTIQRTQQEDSAVYLCASSPGTYSNQPQHFGDGTRLSIL.

The chain links TRBV7-2 to TRBJ2-1, with 13 bases aligning to TRBD2. Unmatched junction bases numbered 9, after V lost 5 bases and J lost 8 bases. Looked up from germline, CDR1 is SGHTA and CDR2 is FQGNSA. This CDR3 has 16 amino acids. CDR3: CASSPRLAGGAYEQFF. For the CDR3, the DNA is TGTGCCAGCAGCCCTAGACTAGCGGGAGGTGCGTATGAGCAGTTCTTC.

The chain recombines TRBV11-2 with TRBJ1-6; no definite D call. This CDR3 is 13 amino acids long. Trimming left V 4 bases short and J 15 bases short, with 16 bases between. Germline loops: CDR1 SGHAT, CDR2 FQNNGV. This CDR3 is CASSSYPVGHLHF. For the CDR3, the DNA is TGTGCCAGCAGCTCGTACCCCGTTGGCCACCTCCACTTT.

The rearrangement joins TRBV19 to TRBJ1-1; possible D gene TRBD1, 6 bases. Germline CDR1 and CDR2: LNHDA and SQIVND (reference sequence). The CDR3 loop spans 12 amino acids. The germline V and J ends were trimmed by 6 bases and 5 bases, with 10 bases remaining between them. CDR3: CASRGARTEAFF. The CDR3 region has the DNA TGTGCCAGTAGGGGGGCGCGGACTGAAGCTTTCTTT.

V usage is TRBV5-1 and J usage is TRBJ2-5; 11 bases fit TRBD2. The CDR3 has 17 residues. Germline CDR1 SGHRS, CDR2 YFSETQ. The J segment lost 4 bases and the V segment lost 2 bases, leaving 10 bases of the junction unmatched. In nucleotides, the CDR3 is TGCGCCAGCAGCTTAGCCCTAGCGGGAGGCCCCGGAGAGACCCAGTACTTC. Protein sequence: CASSLALAGGPGETQYF. The variable domain in full, completed from reference TRBV5-1 and TRBJ2-5, reads KAGVTQTPRYLIKTRGQQVTLSCSPISGHRSVSWYQQTPGQGLQFLFEYFSETQRNKGNFPGRFSGRQFSNSRSEMNVSTLELGDSALYLCASSLALAGGPGETQYFGPGTRLLVL.

The rearrangement joins TRBV10-3 to TRBJ1-2; the match to TRBD1 covers 7 bases. Germline assignment: CDR1 ENHRY and CDR2 SYGVKD. V dropped 2 bases and J dropped 3; count of bases not matched to a gene: 6. The CDR3 covers 15 residues. CDR3 sequence reads: CAISEGTVEDYGYTF. DNA for the CDR3: TGTGCCATCAGTGAGGGGACAGTGGAGGACTATGGCTACACCTTC.

This clone was recorded a few times. This chain connects TRBV11-2 to TRBJ1-1, with D perhaps TRBD1 (5 bases). The CDR3 has 14 amino acids. The ends were cut back, 0 bases at V and 3 bases at J, with 8 bases in the middle. Germline CDR1 and CDR2: SGHAT and FQNNGV. CDR3 amino acids: CASSLEPRDTEAFF. CDR3 coding DNA: TGTGCCAGCAGCTTAGAGCCCAGGGACACTGAAGCTTTCTTT.

The chain carries TRBV7-6 and TRBJ2-2, with TRBD1 as a possible D gene (6 bases). The CDR3 contains 16 residues. Trimming pared 2 bases from V and 1 base from J, leaving 11 bases between. Germline V gene lookup returns CDR1 SGHVS and CDR2 FNYEAQ. Here the CDR3 reads CASSLIGGRNTGELFF. The CDR3 nucleotides read TGTGCCAGCAGCTTAATTGGGGGCAGGAACACCGGGGAGCTGTTTTTT.

The V gene is TRBV9, the J gene TRBJ2-3; 8 bases match TRBD2. J was trimmed by 5 bases and V by 3 bases; bases with no gene match: 8. Per germline, CDR1 SGDLS and CDR2 YYNGEE. The CDR3 consists of 15 residues. Here the CDR3 DNA reads TGTGCCAGCAGCGCTTCGGGGGGGCAAGGAGATACGCAGTATTTT. Translation: CASSASGGQGDTQYF.